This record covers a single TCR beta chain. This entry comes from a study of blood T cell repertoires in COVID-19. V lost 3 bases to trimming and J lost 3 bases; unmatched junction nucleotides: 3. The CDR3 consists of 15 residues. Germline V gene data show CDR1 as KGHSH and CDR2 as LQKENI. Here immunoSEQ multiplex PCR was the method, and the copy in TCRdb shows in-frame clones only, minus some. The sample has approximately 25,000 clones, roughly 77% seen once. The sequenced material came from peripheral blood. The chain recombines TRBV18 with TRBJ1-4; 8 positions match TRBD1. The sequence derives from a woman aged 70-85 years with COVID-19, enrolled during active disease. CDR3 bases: TGTGCCAGCTCACCTCAGGGGGCGGCTAATGAAAAACTGTTTTTT. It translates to CASSPQGAANEKLFF. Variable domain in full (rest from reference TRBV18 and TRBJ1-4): NAGVMQNPRHLVRRRGQEARLRCSPMKGHSHVYWYRQLPEEGLKFMVYLQKENIIDESGMPKERFSAEFPKEGPSILRIQQVVRGDSAAYFCASSPQGAANEKLFFGSGTQLSVL.